Below, one TCR beta chain is given with its context. Its target is unknown. This record comes from a study of T-cell memory formation after mild COVID-19. Study-level results: There was a balanced CD4/CD8 profile in clones contracting day 15 to 85, and later expanders leaned CD4+. Shrinking CD4+ clones resided mostly in CM and EM, and CD8+ ones in EMRA. Pre-infection memory harbored some responding clones, suggesting cross-reactive memory joined.

Researchers used 5'RACE with constant-segment primers to make TCR alpha and TCR beta cDNA libraries that carry sample barcodes and UMIs. In TCRdb, the 5' RACE reads were re-called with MiXCR into one record per CDR3 protein. The table shows under 450,000 distinct CDR3 sequences, with 20% to 25% occurring only once. The TCR sequence derives from a man younger than 35 who had mild COVID-19 (a few samples of this study predate the infection). Cell type and time point are not known. Sequenced material: PBMCs or a T cell subset sorted from them (not recorded which).

The CDR3 here is CASSSGQGTNIQYF. CDR3 sequence (DNA): TGTGCCAGCAGCTCCGGACAGGGTACGAACATTCAGTACTTC. The chain employs TRBV7-8 and TRBJ2-4, with 8 bases fitting TRBD1. Trimming took 4 bases from V and 7 from J; bases not matched to a gene: 6. This CDR3 has 14 residues. The germline V gene encodes CDR1 SGHVS and CDR2 FQNEAQ.